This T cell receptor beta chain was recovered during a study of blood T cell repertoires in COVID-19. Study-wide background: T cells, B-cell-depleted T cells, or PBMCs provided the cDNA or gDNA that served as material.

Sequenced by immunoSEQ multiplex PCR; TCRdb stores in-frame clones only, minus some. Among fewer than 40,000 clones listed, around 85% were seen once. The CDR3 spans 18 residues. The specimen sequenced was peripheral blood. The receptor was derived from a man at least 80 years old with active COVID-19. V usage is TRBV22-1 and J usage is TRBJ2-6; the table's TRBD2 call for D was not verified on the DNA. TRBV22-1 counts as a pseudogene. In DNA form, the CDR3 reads TGTCCTGGGAGATCCTCACAAAAGCGAACAAAGTCGGGCAACGTCCTGACTTTC. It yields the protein CPGRSSQKRTKSGNVLTF.